The clone carrying this TCR beta chain was seen just once. This sample was included in a study of Ad26.COV2.S vaccination and SARS-CoV-2 variants. Libraries were prepared by immunoSEQ multiplex PCR; TCRdb keeps only in-frame clonotypes and omits some of them. The repertoire includes a few hundred thousand clones, 75% to 95% of them detected once, and 9.5% to 15% sits in the top ten. Treatment given: 19 received Ad26.COV2.S at low or high dose, single or two shots; about 5 received placebo; per-sample allocation not given. Sampling was performed 63 days after the first vaccine or placebo injection. The V end was cut by 1 base, the J end by 5 bases, with 9 bases between. Germline V gives CDR1 SGHTA, CDR2 FQGNSA. There are 14 residues in the CDR3.

The specimen comprised peripheral blood, sampled in a trial of Ad26.COV2.S vaccine versus placebo. This clonotype was sampled from a person between 18 and 65 years old who received the Ad26.COV2.S COVID-19 vaccine or a placebo. V is TRBV7-2 and J is TRBJ2-1; D is undetermined. The CDR3 loop is CASSLVGVNNEQFF. In DNA, the CDR3 is TGTGCCAGCAGCTTAGTAGGAGTCAACAATGAGCAGTTCTTC.